Sequencing of this T cell receptor beta chain was carried out in a study of T cells in Graves' hyperthyroidism and ophthalmopathy. Looked up from germline, CDR1 is ENHRY and CDR2 is SYGVKD. After removal of 2 bases from V and 2 bases from J, the junction contained 3 bases not matched to a gene. The CDR3 is made up of 16 amino acids. This clonotype appeared many times. Amplification targeted TCR beta CDR3 regions from RNA transcripts. The TCR CDR3 first-round RT-PCR relied on the HTBI primer set. TCRdb re-derived calls from the multiplex PCR reads in MiXCR, one entry per CDR3 protein. The table has under 550,000 distinct CDR3 sequences, nearly 20% seen once. Active moderate-to-severe ophthalmopathy, Clinical Activity Score at least 3, NOSPECS at least 4, under 3 months' duration. Diagnoses were made from clinical symptoms, serum measures (thyroxine and TRAb), thyroid ultrasound and orbital computed tomography. The PBMCs were sourced from fresh peripheral blood (about 10 ml).

The receptor comes from a man in his forties with Graves' ophthalmopathy. The V and J genes are TRBV10-3 and TRBJ2-3, with 11 bases fitting TRBD1. Source material: blood. CDR3 DNA sequence: TGTGCCATCAGTGAGGGACAGGGGGCGTTCACAGATACGCAGTATTTT. It translates to CAISEGQGAFTDTQYF.